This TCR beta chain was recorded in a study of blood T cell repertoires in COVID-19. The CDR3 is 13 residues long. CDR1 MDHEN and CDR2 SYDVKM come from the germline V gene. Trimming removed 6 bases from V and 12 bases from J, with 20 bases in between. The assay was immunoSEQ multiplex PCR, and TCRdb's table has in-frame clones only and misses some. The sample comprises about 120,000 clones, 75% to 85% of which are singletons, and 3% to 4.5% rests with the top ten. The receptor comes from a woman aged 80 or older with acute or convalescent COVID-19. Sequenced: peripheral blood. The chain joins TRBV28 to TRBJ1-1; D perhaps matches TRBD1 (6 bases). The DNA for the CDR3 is TGTGCCAGCAGCACAGGGTCATGGGCTGGGACTTTCTTT. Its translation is CASSTGSWAGTFF.